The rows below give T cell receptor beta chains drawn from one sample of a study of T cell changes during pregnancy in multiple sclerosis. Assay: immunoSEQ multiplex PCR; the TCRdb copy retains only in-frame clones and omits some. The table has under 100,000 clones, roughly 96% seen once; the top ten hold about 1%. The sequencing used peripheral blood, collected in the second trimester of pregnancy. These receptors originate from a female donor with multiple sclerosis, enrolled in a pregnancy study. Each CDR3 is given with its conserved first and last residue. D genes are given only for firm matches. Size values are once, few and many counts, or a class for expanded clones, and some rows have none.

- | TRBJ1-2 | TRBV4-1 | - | CASSQVVTGGGYTF | TGCGCCAGCAGCCAAGTTGTAACGGGGGGTGGCTACACCTTC
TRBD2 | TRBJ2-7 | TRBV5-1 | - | CASSAGTTTYEQYF | TGCGCCAGCAGCGCCGGGACTACCACTTACGAGCAGTACTTC
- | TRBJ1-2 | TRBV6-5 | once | CASSNRDYGYTF | TGTGCCAGCAGTAATCGCGACTATGGCTACACCTTC
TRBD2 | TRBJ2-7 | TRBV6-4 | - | CASSALRGIGQYF | TGTGCCAGCAGTGCCCTGCGGGGGATCGGGCAGTACTTC
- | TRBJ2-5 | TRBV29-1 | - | CSVEWTARQETQYF | TGCAGCGTTGAGTGGACAGCACGCCAAGAGACCCAGTACTTC
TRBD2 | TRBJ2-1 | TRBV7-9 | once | CASSPWTSGTNEQFF | TGTGCCAGCAGCCCTTGGACTAGCGGGACGAATGAGCAGTTCTTC
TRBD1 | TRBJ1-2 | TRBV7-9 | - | CASSQSYRQGSNYGYTF | TGTGCCAGCAGCCAGAGCTACCGACAGGGATCCAACTATGGCTACACCTTC
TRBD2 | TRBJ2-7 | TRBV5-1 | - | CASSTGLAGPYEQYF | TGCGCCAGCAGCACGGGACTAGCGGGCCCATACGAGCAGTACTTC
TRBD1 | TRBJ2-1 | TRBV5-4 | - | CASSLAGTGVNEQFF | TGTGCCAGCAGCTTGGCCGGGACAGGGGTCAATGAGCAGTTCTTC
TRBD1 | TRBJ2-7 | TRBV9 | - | CASSVEGRGTGPYEQYF | TGTGCCAGCAGCGTAGAGGGGAGGGGGACAGGGCCATACGAGCAGTACTTC
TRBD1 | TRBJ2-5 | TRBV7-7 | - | CASSLNRGRGETQYF | TGTGCCAGCAGCCTCAACAGGGGGCGCGGAGAGACCCAGTACTTC
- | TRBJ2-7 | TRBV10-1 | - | CASSHDFTRGREQYF | TGCGCCAGCAGCCACGATTTTACTAGAGGACGCGAGCAGTACTTC
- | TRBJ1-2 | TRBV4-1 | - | CASSQEGAPGYGYTF | TGCGCCAGCAGCCAAGAGGGGGCCCCCGGCTATGGCTACACCTTC
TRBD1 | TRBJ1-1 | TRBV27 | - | CASSKRQGGPRRTEAFF | TGTGCCAGCAGCAAAAGACAGGGTGGCCCTCGTCGCACTGAAGCTTTCTTT
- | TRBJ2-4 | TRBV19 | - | CASSRNRDRNIQYF | TGTGCCAGTAGTCGGAACAGGGATAGAAACATTCAGTACTTC
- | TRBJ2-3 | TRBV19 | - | CASSPRQGPDTQYF | TGTGCCAGTAGTCCCCGTCAGGGCCCAGATACGCAGTATTTT
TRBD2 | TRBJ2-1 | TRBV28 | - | CASSSTSGDYNEQFF | TGTGCCAGCAGTTCGACTAGCGGCGACTACAATGAGCAGTTCTTC
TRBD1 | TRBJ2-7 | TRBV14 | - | CASRRTGYYEQYF | TGTGCCAGCAGACGGACAGGCTACTACGAGCAGTACTTC
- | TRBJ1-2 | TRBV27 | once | CASSLSASNYGYTF | TGTGCCAGCAGTTTATCGGCCAGTAACTATGGCTACACCTTC
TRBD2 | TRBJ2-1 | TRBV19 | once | CASSIGTSGSNEQFF | TGTGCCAGTAGTATTGGGACTAGCGGGAGCAATGAGCAGTTCTTC
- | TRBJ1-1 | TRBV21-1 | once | CASSKAVRGNTEAFF | TGTGCCAGCAGCAAAGCCGTCCGGGGTAACACTGAAGCTTTCTTT
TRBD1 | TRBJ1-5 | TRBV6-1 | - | CASSEAGQQNQPQHF | TGTGCCAGCAGTGAAGCGGGACAGCAGAATCAGCCCCAGCATTTT
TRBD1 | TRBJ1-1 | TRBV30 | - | CASLTGGWNTEAFF | TGTGCCTCATTGACAGGGGGCTGGAACACTGAAGCTTTCTTT
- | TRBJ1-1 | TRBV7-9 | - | CASSFLGAGPEAFF | TGTGCCAGCAGCTTCCTAGGGGCTGGGCCTGAAGCTTTCTTT
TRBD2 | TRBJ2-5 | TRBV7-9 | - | CASSLGLAGPDVTQYF | TGTGCCAGCAGCTTAGGGCTAGCGGGGCCGGACGTGACCCAGTACTTC
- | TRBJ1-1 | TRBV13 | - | CASSLGPGGRTEAFF | TGTGCCAGCAGCTTAGGCCCCGGGGGGAGAACTGAAGCTTTCTTT
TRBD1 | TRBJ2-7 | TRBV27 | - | CASSSPATGEGEQYF | TGTGCCAGCAGTTCCCCCGCGACAGGGGAAGGCGAGCAGTACTTC
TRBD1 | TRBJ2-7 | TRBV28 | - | CASSWRTGERYEQYF | TGTGCCAGCAGTTGGCGGACAGGTGAGAGGTACGAGCAGTACTTC
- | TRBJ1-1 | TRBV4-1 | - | CASSKRPGNTEAFF | TGCGCCAGCAGCAAAAGGCCGGGTAACACTGAAGCTTTCTTT
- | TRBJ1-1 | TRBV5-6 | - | CASRLLGGTEAFF | TGTGCCAGCAGGTTACTAGGGGGCACTGAAGCTTTCTTT
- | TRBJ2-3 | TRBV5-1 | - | CASSLGHTTRRGTDTQYF | TGCGCCAGCAGCTTGGGACATACCACCAGGAGGGGAACAGATACGCAGTATTTT
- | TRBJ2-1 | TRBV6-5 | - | CASSYSRSTYNEQFF | TGTGCCAGCAGTTACTCGCGAAGTACCTACAATGAGCAGTTCTTC
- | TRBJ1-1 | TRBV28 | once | CASSLQGSEAFF | TGTGCCAGCAGTTTACAGGGTTCTGAAGCTTTCTTT
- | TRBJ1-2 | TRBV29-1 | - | CSVVHQIRGGYTF | TGCAGCGTTGTCCACCAGATAAGAGGTGGCTACACCTTC
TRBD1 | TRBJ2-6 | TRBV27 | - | CASSWTGPRTSGANVLTF | TGTGCCAGCAGTTGGACAGGCCCACGTACGTCAGGGGCCAACGTCCTGACTTTC
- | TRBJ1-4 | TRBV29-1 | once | CSVEEAANEKLFF | TGCAGCGTTGAAGAAGCTGCTAATGAAAAACTGTTTTTT
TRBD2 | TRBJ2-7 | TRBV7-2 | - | CASSLGAGGPYEQYF | TGTGCCAGCAGCTTAGGGGCGGGAGGGCCCTACGAGCAGTACTTC
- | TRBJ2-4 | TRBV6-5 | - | CASSPDRSSMNIQYF | TGTGCCAGCAGTCCCGACAGGAGTTCAATGAACATTCAGTACTTC
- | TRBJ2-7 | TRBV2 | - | CASSEGGSYYEQYF | TGTGCCAGCAGTGAAGGGGGCAGTTACTACGAGCAGTACTTC
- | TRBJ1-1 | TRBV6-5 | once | CASSWRGWGNTEAFF | TGTGCCAGCAGTTGGCGGGGATGGGGGAACACTGAAGCTTTCTTT
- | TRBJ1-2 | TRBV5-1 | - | CASSQVGTEYGYTF | TGCGCCAGCAGCCAGGTGGGCACCGAATATGGCTACACCTTC